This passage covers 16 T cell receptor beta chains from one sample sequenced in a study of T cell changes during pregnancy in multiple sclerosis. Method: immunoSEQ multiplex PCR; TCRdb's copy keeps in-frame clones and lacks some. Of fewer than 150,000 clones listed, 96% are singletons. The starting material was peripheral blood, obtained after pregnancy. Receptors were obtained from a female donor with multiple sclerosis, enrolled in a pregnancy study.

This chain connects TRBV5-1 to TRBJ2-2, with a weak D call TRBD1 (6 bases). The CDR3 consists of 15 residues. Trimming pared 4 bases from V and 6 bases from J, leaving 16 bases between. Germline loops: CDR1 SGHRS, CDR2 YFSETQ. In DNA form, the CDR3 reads TGCGCCAGCAGCCACAGGGTAATCGAGTCCGGGGAGCTGTTTTTT. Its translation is CASSHRVIESGELFF.

CDR3 sequence: CASSLRGQSTEAFF. In nucleotides, the CDR3 is TGTGCCAGCAGCTTAAGGGGGCAGAGCACTGAAGCTTTCTTT. The chain links TRBV11-3 to TRBJ1-1; 7 bases line up with TRBD1. From germline, CDR1 is SGHNT and CDR2 YENEEA. The CDR3 length is 14 residues. V gave up 2 bases and J gave up 4 bases; unmatched junction bases: 4.

The CDR3 region is CASSLSWQGATSYGYTF. CDR3 in DNA: TGCGCCAGCAGCCTAAGCTGGCAGGGGGCGACAAGCTATGGCTACACCTTC. The gene calls are TRBV4-3 and TRBJ1-2; 8 bases map to TRBD1. Germline-derived CDR1 and CDR2 are LGHNA and YSLEER. The ends lost 4 bases at V and 4 bases at J; junction bases unmatched: 14. The CDR3 is 17 amino acids.

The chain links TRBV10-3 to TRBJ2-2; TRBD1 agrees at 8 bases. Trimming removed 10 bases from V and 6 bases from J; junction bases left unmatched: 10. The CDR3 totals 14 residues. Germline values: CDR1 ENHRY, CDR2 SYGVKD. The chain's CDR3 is CATGQGGSAGELFF. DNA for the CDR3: TGTGCCACCGGACAGGGCGGGTCAGCCGGGGAGCTGTTTTTT.

The CDR3 spells CASSVQDYSYNEQFF. The CDR3 DNA reads TGTGCCAGCAGCGTACAGGACTACTCCTACAATGAGCAGTTCTTC. The V call is TRBV9, the J call TRBJ2-1; D may be TRBD2 (6 bases). CDR1 SGDLS and CDR2 YYNGEE come from the germline V gene. V lost 1 base and J 0 bases, leaving 8 bases between the germline ends. The CDR3 is 15 residues long. Full variable domain (rest looked up from reference TRBV9 and TRBJ2-1): DSGVTQTPKHLITATGQRVTLRCSPRSGDLSVYWYQQSLDQGLQFLIQYYNGEERAKGNILERFSAQQFPDLHSELNLSSLELGDSALYFCASSVQDYSYNEQFFGPGTRLTVL.

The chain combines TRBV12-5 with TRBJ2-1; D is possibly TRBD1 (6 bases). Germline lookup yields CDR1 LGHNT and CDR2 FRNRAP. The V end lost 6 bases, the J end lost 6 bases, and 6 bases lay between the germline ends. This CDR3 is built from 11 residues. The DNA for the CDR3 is TGTGCTAGTGGACAGGGCAATGAGCAGTTCTTC. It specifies CASGQGNEQFF.

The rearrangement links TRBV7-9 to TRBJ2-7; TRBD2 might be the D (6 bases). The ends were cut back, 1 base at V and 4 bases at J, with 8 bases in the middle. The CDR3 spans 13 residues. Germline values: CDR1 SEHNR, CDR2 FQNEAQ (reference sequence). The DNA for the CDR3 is TGTGCCAGCAGCTTAGGGCGGGAATACGAGCAGTACTTC. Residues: CASSLGREYEQYF.

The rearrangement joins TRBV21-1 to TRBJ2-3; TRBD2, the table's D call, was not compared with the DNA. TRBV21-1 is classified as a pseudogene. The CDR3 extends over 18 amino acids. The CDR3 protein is CASSKRSLGTSLIDTQYF. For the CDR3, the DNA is TGTGCCAGCAGCAAAAGGTCCTTGGGAACTAGTCTTATAGATACGCAGTATTTT.

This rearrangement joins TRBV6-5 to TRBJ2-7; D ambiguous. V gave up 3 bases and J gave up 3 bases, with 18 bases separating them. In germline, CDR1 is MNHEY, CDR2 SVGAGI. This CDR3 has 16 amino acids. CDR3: CASSYKANSTFYEQYF. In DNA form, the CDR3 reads TGTGCCAGCAGTTATAAGGCCAATTCGACTTTCTACGAGCAGTACTTC.

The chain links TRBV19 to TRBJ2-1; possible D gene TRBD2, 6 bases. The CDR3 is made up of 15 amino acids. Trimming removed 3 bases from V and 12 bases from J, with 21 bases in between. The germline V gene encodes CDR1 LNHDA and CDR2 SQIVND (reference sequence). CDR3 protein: CASSIGVAGRSGQFF. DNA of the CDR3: TGTGCCAGTAGTATTGGTGTGGCGGGACGAAGCGGGCAGTTCTTC.

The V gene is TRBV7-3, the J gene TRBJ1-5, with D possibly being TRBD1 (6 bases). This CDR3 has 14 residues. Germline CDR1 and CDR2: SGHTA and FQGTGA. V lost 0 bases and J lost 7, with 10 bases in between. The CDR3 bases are TGTGCCAGCAGCTTAACGGGGCAGGGGCAGCCCCAGCATTTT. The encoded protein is CASSLTGQGQPQHF. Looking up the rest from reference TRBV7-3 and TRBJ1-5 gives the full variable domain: GAGVSQTPSNKVTEKGKYVELRCDPISGHTALYWYRQSLGQGPEFLIYFQGTGAADDSGLPNDRFFAVRPEGSVSTLKIQRTERGDSAVYLCASSLTGQGQPQHFGDGTRLSIL.

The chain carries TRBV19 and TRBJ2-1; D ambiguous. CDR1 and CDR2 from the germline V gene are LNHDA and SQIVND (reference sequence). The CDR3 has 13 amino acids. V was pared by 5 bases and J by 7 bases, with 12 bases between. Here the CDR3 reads CASSPRPDNEQFF. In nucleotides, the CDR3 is TGTGCCAGTAGTCCCAGGCCGGATAATGAGCAGTTCTTC. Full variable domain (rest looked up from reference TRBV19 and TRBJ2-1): DGGITQSPKYLFRKEGQNVTLSCEQNLNHDAMYWYRQDPGQGLRLIYYSQIVNDFQKGDIAEGYSVSREKKESFPLTVTSAQKNPTAFYLCASSPRPDNEQFFGPGTRLTVL.

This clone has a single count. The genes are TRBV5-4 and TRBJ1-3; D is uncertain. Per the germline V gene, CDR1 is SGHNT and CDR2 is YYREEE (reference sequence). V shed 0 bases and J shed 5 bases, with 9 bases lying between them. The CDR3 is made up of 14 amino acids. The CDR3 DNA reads TGTGCCAGCAGCTTGGGCGTTTCCAGAAACACCATATATTTT. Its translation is CASSLGVSRNTIYF.

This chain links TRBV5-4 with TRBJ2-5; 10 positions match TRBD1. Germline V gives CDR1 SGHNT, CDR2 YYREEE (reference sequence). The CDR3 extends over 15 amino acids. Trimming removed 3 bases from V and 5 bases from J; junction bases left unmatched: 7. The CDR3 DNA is TGTGCCAGCAGCTCGACGACAGGGGGCGCGGAGACCCAGTACTTC. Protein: CASSSTTGGAETQYF.

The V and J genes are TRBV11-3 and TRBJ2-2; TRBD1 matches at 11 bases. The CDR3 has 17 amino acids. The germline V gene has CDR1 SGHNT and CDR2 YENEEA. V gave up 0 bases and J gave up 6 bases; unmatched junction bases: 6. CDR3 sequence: CASSLDLVGQGAGELFF. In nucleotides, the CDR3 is TGTGCCAGCAGCTTAGATCTCGTGGGACAGGGGGCCGGGGAGCTGTTTTTT. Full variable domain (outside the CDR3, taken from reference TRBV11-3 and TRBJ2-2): EAGVVQSPRYKIIEKKQPVAFWCNPISGHNTLYWYLQNLGQGPELLIRYENEEAVDDSQLPKDRFSAERLKGVDSTLKIQPAELGDSAVYLCASSLDLVGQGAGELFFGEGSRLTVL.

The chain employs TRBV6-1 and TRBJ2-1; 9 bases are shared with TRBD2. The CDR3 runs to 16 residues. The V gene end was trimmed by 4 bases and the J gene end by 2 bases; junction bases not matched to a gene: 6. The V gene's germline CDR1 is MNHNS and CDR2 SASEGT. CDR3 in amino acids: CASSGDGGRAYNEQFF. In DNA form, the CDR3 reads TGTGCCAGCAGTGGGGATGGCGGGAGGGCCTACAATGAGCAGTTCTTC.